Listed here are 2 T cell receptor beta chains from one sample, sequenced in a study of vaccination and CD4 T cells after COVID-19. The Oncomine TCR Beta short-read assay was what sequenced the DNA obtained from cultured CD4+ T cells. TCRdb reprocessed the PCR reads via MiXCR and lists one record per CDR3 protein. The sample lists some 20,000 distinct CDR3 sequences; around 60% were seen once. No antigen has been assigned to these receptors. The treatment denotes: roughly nine-day PBMC culture with coronavirus spike peptide pools or control peptides (ViraFEST assay). The sequencing here drew on CD4+ T cells from blood, cultured in vitro, taken after SARS-CoV-2 vaccination. The source is a human donor who had recovered from COVID-19.

The rearrangement links TRBV6-1 to TRBJ1-4; tentative D call: TRBD1 (5 bases). Between the trimmed V and J ends, which lost 6 bases and 5 bases, there was a span of 7 bases. The CDR3 runs 12 residues. The germline V gene has CDR1 MNHNS and CDR2 SASEGT. CDR3 in amino acids: CASRAGNEKLFF. The CDR3 nucleotides are TGTGCCAGCAGGGCAGGGAATGAAAAACTGTTTTTT.

The rearrangement uses TRBV11-2 and TRBJ1-2; D not certain. The ends were cut back, 0 bases at V and 3 bases at J, with 11 bases in the middle. CDR3 size: 15 residues. Germline V lookup: CDR1 SGHAT, CDR2 FQNNGV. Here the CDR3 reads CASSLDNSLDYGYTF. For the CDR3, the DNA is TGTGCCAGCAGCTTAGATAACAGTCTAGACTATGGCTACACCTTC.